What follows describes a single T cell receptor beta chain. Its antigen is still unknown. The germline gene is not matched at one end of the junction; a read error may be the cause. Three rounds of nested PCR, following a modified ARM-PCR protocol, produced the TCRbeta library. A single record per CDR3 protein comes from TCRdb applying MiXCR to the multiplex PCR reads. The sample holds some 120,000 distinct CDR3 sequences, approximately 71% seen once. This specimen comes from a study of tumor and adjacent non-tumor tissue in lung cancer. Study outcomes and limitations: TCR diversity was significantly greater in tumor than normal lung tissue.

The template was RNA from unsorted bulk tissue. Germline CDR1 is DFQATT and CDR2 is SNEGSKA (reference sequence). CDR3 length: 15 residues. V is TRBV20-1 and J is TRBJ2-3; TRBD1 is a possible D gene (6 bases). This TCR was sampled from a man aged 30 to 45 with non-small cell lung cancer. The sample taken for sequencing was lung tumor tissue. The CDR3: CGANTRGKGTDTQYF. The CDR3 region has the DNA TGCGGTGCTAACACGAGGGGGAAGGGTACAGATACGCAGTATTTT.